These 32 T cell receptor beta chains were all obtained from the same sample, sequenced in a study of T cells after yellow fever vaccination. TCRdb called the 5' RACE reads again in MiXCR, with one record for every CDR3 protein. The table lists about 130,000 distinct CDR3 sequences, 7.4% of them singletons. The specimen was CD4+ T cells sorted from PBMCs, collected around 10 days after the first yellow fever vaccination. The receptors were gathered from a man aged 18 to 30 who received the YFV17D yellow fever vaccine.

This chain uses TRBV5-1 with TRBJ1-6; no reliable D call. V lost 1 base and J 0 bases, leaving 11 bases between the germline ends. The CDR3 has 17 amino acids. Germline V gene data show CDR1 as SGHRS and CDR2 as YFSETQ. The CDR3 here is CASSLRGRSSYNSPLHF. CDR3 sequence (DNA): TGCGCCAGCAGCTTGCGGGGAAGGAGCTCCTATAATTCACCCCTCCACTTT.

Ten or more counts support this clonotype. The J gene is TRBJ2-3, the V gene TRBV5-1; TRBD2 is a possible D gene (5 bases). This CDR3 region has 14 residues. V lost 0 bases and J lost 2, with 7 bases in between. Germline assignment: CDR1 SGHRS and CDR2 YFSETQ. CDR3 region: CASSLALATDTQYF. Here the CDR3 DNA reads TGCGCCAGCAGCTTGGCCCTAGCCACAGATACGCAGTATTTT.

Ten or more counts support this clonotype. This chain connects TRBV7-9 to TRBJ2-7; D possibly corresponds to TRBD1 (5 bases). This CDR3 has 14 residues. With 6 bases removed from V and 0 bases from J, the gap between germline ends came to 12 bases. Germline V CDR1 and CDR2: SEHNR, FQNEAQ (reference sequence). This chain's CDR3 is CASRMDTYSYEQYV. The DNA of the CDR3 is TGTGCCAGCAGGATGGACACCTACTCCTACGAGCAGTACGTC.

At least ten counts were recorded for this clonotype. The rearrangement links TRBV7-2 to TRBJ2-2; TRBD2 might be the D (6 bases). V shed 7 bases and J shed 0 bases, with 12 bases lying between them. Germline V lookup: CDR1 SGHTA, CDR2 FQGNSA. The CDR3 sequence is 15 residues long. The CDR3 is CASKRGGPNTGELFF. The CDR3 coding sequence is TGTGCCAGCAAGAGGGGAGGCCCGAACACCGGGGAGCTGTTTTTT. Full variable domain (missing parts from reference TRBV7-2 and TRBJ2-2): GAGVSQSPSNKVTEKGKDVELRCDPISGHTALYWYRQSLGQGLEFLIYFQGNSAPDKSGLPSDRFSAERTGGSVSTLTIQRTQQEDSAVYLCASKRGGPNTGELFFGEGSRLTVL.

There are a few counts of this clonotype. This chain links TRBV20-1 with TRBJ1-5, with TRBD1 matching over 9 bases. The CDR3 consists of 16 residues. The J segment lost 6 bases and the V segment lost 5 bases, leaving 14 bases of the junction unmatched. Per germline, CDR1 DFQATT and CDR2 SNEGSKA (reference sequence). This CDR3 reads CSAPRNTGGFAQPQHF. The CDR3 nucleotides read TGCAGTGCTCCTAGAAACACAGGGGGCTTCGCTCAGCCCCAGCATTTT.

This clonotype occurred many times. This sequence joins TRBV7-3 and TRBJ2-1; 12 bases line up with TRBD2. There are 16 residues in the CDR3. V was clipped by 5 bases and J by 7 bases; unmatched bases: 9. Per the germline V gene, CDR1 is SGHTA and CDR2 is FQGTGA. The CDR3 loop reads CASSGSSGGVENEQFF. The CDR3 DNA reads TGTGCCAGCAGCGGATCTAGCGGGGGGGTGGAGAATGAGCAGTTCTTC.

The sample holds many counts of this clonotype. The chain carries TRBV16 and TRBJ2-5; D unclear. The CDR3 loop spans 13 amino acids. V lost 6 bases to trimming and J lost 5 bases, with 13 bases between them. The germline CDR1 and CDR2 sequences are KGHSY and FQNENV. CDR3: CASRPQSWETQYF. In DNA, the CDR3 is TGTGCCAGCAGACCCCAGAGTTGGGAGACCCAGTACTTC.

Ten or more counts support this clonotype. This chain joins TRBV7-2 and TRBJ2-5; D gene uncertain. Germline lookup yields CDR1 SGHTA and CDR2 FQGNSA. V was trimmed by 5 bases and J by 2 bases, leaving 9 bases between them. The CDR3 totals 13 residues. The CDR3 DNA sequence: TGTGCCAGCAGCGCCAGGCCTCAAGAGACCCAGTACTTC. Encoded protein: CASSARPQETQYF.

This clonotype was observed a handful of times. This chain joins TRBV20-1 and TRBJ2-1; TRBD1 matches at 9 bases. Germline loops: CDR1 DFQATT, CDR2 SNEGSKA (reference sequence). The CDR3 has 13 residues. CDR3 bases: TGCAGGGTAACAGGGGGCTCGTACAATGAGCAGTTCTTC. The encoded protein is CRVTGGSYNEQFF.

This clonotype was counted at least ten times. The CDR3 coding sequence is TGTGCCAGCAGCTCCGGACAGGGGGCGGGCACCGGGGAGCTGTTTTTT. Residues: CASSSGQGAGTGELFF. The rearrangement joins TRBV11-3 to TRBJ2-2, with 11 bases lining up with TRBD1. V was pared by 4 bases and J by 4 bases, with 5 bases of the junction left unmatched. The CDR3 has 16 residues. From germline, CDR1 is SGHNT and CDR2 YENEEA.

This chain connects TRBV7-2 to TRBJ1-5, with 11 bases matching TRBD1. V lost 4 bases and J lost 7; bases outside the gene matches: 3. The CDR3 runs to 14 residues. CDR1 is SGHTA, CDR2 FQGNSA, per germline. The CDR3 reads CASSSWTGGQPQHF. The DNA of the CDR3 is TGTGCCAGCAGCTCATGGACAGGGGGCCAGCCCCAGCATTTT.

The sample holds many counts of this clonotype. The chain combines TRBV7-2 with TRBJ2-5; the D gene is possibly TRBD1 (7 bases). Germline V gene lookup returns CDR1 SGHTA and CDR2 FQGNSA. The CDR3 totals 14 residues. Deletions cut 5 bases from V and 5 bases from J, with 15 bases between. The CDR3 DNA sequence: TGTGCCAGCAGCCCAGACAGGGCGGGGGAGACCCAGTACTTC. This gives the protein CASSPDRAGETQYF.

This clonotype has a count of ten or more. V and J are TRBV11-2 and TRBJ2-3, with D unresolved. This CDR3 has 17 amino acids. CDR1 is SGHAT, CDR2 FQNNGV, per germline. Trimming removed 2 bases at V and 0 bases at J, with 15 bases between. The CDR3 nucleotides are TGTGCCAGCAGCTTAATACCCGACTGGTCTAGCACAGATACGCAGTATTTT. This encodes CASSLIPDWSSTDTQYF.

This clonotype was observed a few times. CDR3 sequence reads: CSAPLAGQETQYF. CDR3 in DNA: TGCAGTGCGCCGCTAGCGGGCCAAGAGACCCAGTACTTC. The V call is TRBV20-1, the J call TRBJ2-5; 8 nucleotides align to TRBD2. V was pared by 6 bases and J by 1 base, with 4 bases of the junction left unmatched. Germline CDR1 reads DFQATT; CDR2 reads SNEGSKA (reference sequence). The length of the CDR3 is 13 residues.

This clonotype was found many times. The chain recombines TRBV5-1 with TRBJ1-2, with 7 nucleotides matching TRBD1. The CDR3 extends over 14 amino acids. The germline V gene has CDR1 SGHRS and CDR2 YFSETQ. Trimming took 4 bases from V and 6 from J; bases not matched to a gene: 9. CDR3: CASSIGQAFDGYTF. CDR3 coding DNA: TGCGCCAGCAGCATCGGACAGGCGTTCGATGGCTACACCTTC.

With regard to this clonotype: A much larger clone differs by one base, so this may be a read error. V is TRBV7-2 and J is TRBJ2-2, with 7 bases identical to TRBD1. V lost 4 bases and J lost 6; bases outside the gene matches: 8. Germline CDR1 reads SGHTA; CDR2 reads FQGNSA. This CDR3 spans 15 amino acids. The CDR3 loop reads CASSSYRGEAGELFF. CDR3 bases: TGTGCCAGCAGCTCCTACAGGGGAGAGGCCGGGGAGCTGTTTTTT. Together with reference TRBV7-2 and TRBJ2-2, the CDR3 gives the full variable domain: GAGVSQSPSNKVTEKGKDVELRCDPISGHTALYWYRQSLGQGLEFLIYFQGNSAPDKSGLPSDRFSAERTGGSVSTLTIQRTQQEDSAVYLCASSSYRGEAGELFFGEGSRLTVL.

This clonotype was picked up many times. Here the CDR3 reads CAVASAPDTQYF. In DNA form, the CDR3 reads TGTGCAGTAGCGAGCGCGCCAGATACGCAGTATTTT. The chain is built from TRBV27 and TRBJ2-3; possibly TRBD2 for D (5 bases). Germline V lookup: CDR1 MNHEY, CDR2 SMNVEV (reference sequence). The CDR3 is 12 amino acids.

At least ten counts were recorded for this clonotype. The chain's CDR3 is CASTQWGLNPGEQYV. DNA of the CDR3: TGTGCCAGCACCCAGTGGGGGCTAAACCCGGGAGAGCAGTACGTC. The chain couples TRBV6-5 to TRBJ2-7; TRBD1 is a possible D gene (6 bases). The germline CDR1 and CDR2 sequences are MNHEY and SVGAGI. Trimming removed 7 bases from V and 7 bases from J, with 23 bases in between. The CDR3 contains 15 residues.

Only a few counts were recorded for this clonotype. J is TRBJ1-1 and V is TRBV5-1; 9 bases map to TRBD1. CDR1 and CDR2 from the germline V gene are SGHRS and YFSETQ. V shed 3 bases, J shed 12 bases, and the junction held 9 bases outside the gene matches. This CDR3 contains 13 residues. The CDR3 DNA follows: TGCGCCAGCAGCTCACCGGGACAGGGTGTACCTTTCTTT. Translating gives CASSSPGQGVPFF.

This clonotype came up many times. The rearrangement uses TRBV7-6 and TRBJ1-6; tentative D call: TRBD1 (6 bases). Germline V lookup: CDR1 SGHVS, CDR2 FNYEAQ. V dropped 2 bases and J dropped 7 bases, with 12 bases sitting between them. The length of the CDR3 is 15 residues. The CDR3, as DNA: TGTGCCAGCAGCTTACCCGGGACATCGAATTCACCCCTCCACTTT. The encoded protein is CASSLPGTSNSPLHF.

This clonotype was counted at least ten times. This rearrangement joins TRBV5-1 to TRBJ2-3, with a possible D match to TRBD2 (6 bases). The length of the CDR3 is 17 residues. V gave up 0 bases and J gave up 0 bases, with 14 bases separating them. Germline CDR1 reads SGHRS; CDR2 reads YFSETQ. The CDR3 reads CASSLGPSGTSTDTQYF. CDR3 coding DNA: TGCGCCAGCAGCTTGGGCCCTTCAGGGACTAGCACAGATACGCAGTATTTT.

This chain connects TRBV5-1 to TRBJ2-3; no clear D. This CDR3 spans 13 amino acids. Trimming removed 0 bases at V and 4 bases at J, with 6 bases between. Germline CDR1 reads SGHRS; CDR2 reads YFSETQ. The CDR3 region is CASSLEVPDTQYF. For the CDR3, the DNA is TGCGCCAGCAGCTTGGAAGTACCAGATACGCAGTATTTT. The full variable domain, its missing parts supplied by reference TRBV5-1 and TRBJ2-3, is KAGVTQTPRYLIKTRGQQVTLSCSPISGHRSVSWYQQTPGQGLQFLFEYFSETQRNKGNFPGRFSGRQFSNSRSEMNVSTLELGDSALYLCASSLEVPDTQYFGPGTRLTVL.

In this sample, this clonotype turned up many times. The chain couples TRBV7-9 to TRBJ2-7; 7 positions agree with TRBD1. This CDR3 contains 14 residues. The V and J ends lost 3 bases and 6 bases, in that order; junction bases with no gene match: 8. Germline CDR1 reads SEHNR; CDR2 reads FQNEAQ (reference sequence). DNA for the CDR3: TGTGCCAGCAGCTTGACCGGGACAGCGAGCGAGCAGTACTTC. Translation: CASSLTGTASEQYF. Using reference TRBV7-9 and TRBJ2-7 for the parts outside the CDR3, the full variable domain is DTGVSQNPRHKITKRGQNVTFRCDPISEHNRLYWYRQTLGQGPEFLTYFQNEAQLEKSRLLSDRFSAERPKGSFSTLEIQRTEQGDSAMYLCASSLTGTASEQYFGPGTRLTVT.

This clonotype occurred many times. This rearrangement joins TRBV11-2 to TRBJ1-1; D remains ambiguous. The CDR3 consists of 12 residues. Germline V gives CDR1 SGHAT, CDR2 FQNNGV. The V end lost 6 bases, the J end lost 0 bases, and 5 bases lay between the germline ends. CDR3 region: CASRNMNTEAFF. The CDR3 coding sequence is TGTGCCAGCAGAAATATGAACACTGAAGCTTTCTTT. The complete variable domain, with remaining parts taken from reference TRBV11-2 and TRBJ1-1, reads EAGVAQSPRYKIIEKRQSVAFWCNPISGHATLYWYQQILGQGPKLLIQFQNNGVVDDSQLPKDRFSAERLKGVDSTLKIQPAKLEDSAVYLCASRNMNTEAFFGQGTRLTVV.

This clonotype has ten or more counts. The CDR3 DNA reads TGCGCCAGCAGCTCCCCCGAGGGGGCGGGGGATACGCAGTATTTT. Amino acids: CASSSPEGAGDTQYF. The chain joins TRBV5-1 to TRBJ2-3, with D perhaps TRBD1 (7 bases). Germline loops: CDR1 SGHRS, CDR2 YFSETQ. CDR3 length: 15 amino acids. The V end was cut by 3 bases, the J end by 6 bases, with 17 bases between.

This clonotype was detected many times. The V and J genes are TRBV5-1 and TRBJ2-1; D may be TRBD1 or TRBD2 (5 bases each). With 3 bases removed from V and 5 bases from J, the gap between germline ends came to 12 bases. CDR1 is SGHRS, CDR2 YFSETQ, per germline. This CDR3 comprises 14 residues. CDR3 region: CASSSGLPNNEQFF. CDR3 coding DNA: TGCGCCAGCAGCTCGGGGCTCCCCAACAATGAGCAGTTCTTC.

This clonotype was recorded many times. The CDR3 region is CASSLRSGTGYSPLHF. The CDR3 coding sequence is TGCGCCAGCAGCCTTAGATCCGGGACAGGGTATTCACCCCTCCACTTT. The chain has TRBV4-1 and TRBJ1-6; 9 nucleotides agree with TRBD1. J lost 8 bases, V lost 4 bases, and 9 bases had no gene match. From germline, CDR1 is MGHRA and CDR2 YSYEKL. The CDR3 extends over 16 amino acids.

The chain couples TRBV5-1 to TRBJ2-7, with 10 bases lining up with TRBD1. Germline CDR1 reads SGHRS; CDR2 reads YFSETQ. The CDR3 covers 15 residues. V was clipped by 9 bases and J by 5 bases; unmatched bases: 14. In nucleotides, the CDR3 is TGCGCCAACCGCCCCCCGAGACAGGGGGCCGACGAGCAGTACTTC. Its protein is CANRPPRQGADEQYF.

Many counts were recorded for this clonotype. This chain connects TRBV2 to TRBJ1-2; perhaps TRBD1 as D (5 bases). The germline gives CDR1 SNHLY, CDR2 FYNNEI. The CDR3 contains 15 residues. V was pared by 5 bases and J by 4 bases, with 17 bases between. The CDR3 nucleotides are TGTGCCAGCAGTTCCATCGGGGGGGTAAGCTATGGCTACACCTTC. This codes for CASSSIGGVSYGYTF.

The gene calls are TRBV5-4 and TRBJ2-1; TRBD1 aligns across 7 bases. Per germline, CDR1 SGHNT and CDR2 YYREEE (reference sequence). There are 15 residues in the CDR3. J lost 0 bases, V lost 5 bases, and 5 bases had no gene match. CDR3 sequence: CASSTGQSSYNEQFF. As DNA, the CDR3 is TGTGCCAGCAGTACGGGACAGAGCTCCTACAATGAGCAGTTCTTC. The entire variable domain, with the rest obtained from reference TRBV5-4 and TRBJ2-1, is as follows: ETGVTQSPTHLIKTRGQQVTLRCSSQSGHNTVSWYQQALGQGPQFIFQYYREEENGRGNFPPRFSGLQFPNYSSELNVNALELDDSALYLCASSTGQSSYNEQFFGPGTRLTVL.

Points on this clonotype: A much larger clonotype is one base distant, so this may be a read error. The chain uses TRBV24-1 and TRBJ2-5, with TRBD2 as a possible D gene (6 bases). The CDR3 is 16 amino acids. From germline, CDR1 is KGHDR and CDR2 SFDVKD. With 2 bases removed from V and 1 base from J, the gap between germline ends came to 13 bases. CDR3 amino acids: CATSDSSRDSQETQYF. The CDR3 DNA reads TGTGCCACCAGTGATTCCTCCCGGGACTCCCAAGAGACCCAGTACTTC.

In its sample, this clonotype was seen many times. The chain has TRBV12-3 or TRBV12-4 and TRBJ2-3, with 12 bases fitting TRBD2. The ends lost 6 bases at V and 2 bases at J; junction bases unmatched: 6. The CDR3 covers 16 residues. The CDR3 region has the DNA TGTGCCAGCAGCCTCAGACTAGCGGGGGTCACAGATACGCAGTATTTT. Translated: CASSLRLAGVTDTQYF.